The 25 T cell receptor beta chains reported below all come from one sample, sequenced in a study of beta chain features in type 1 diabetes. All of the isolated RNA was reverse transcribed, so expressed TCRB transcripts were sequenced. This table comes from immunoSEQ multiplex PCR, and its TCRdb copy is limited to in-frame clones, with some not included. Here the sample spans about 930,000 clones, about 17% being singletons. Input material: naive CD4+ T cells from blood. The receptor set was obtained from a woman aged 18-29 years in good health.

This chain uses TRBV5-4 with TRBJ2-5, with D hard to call. Trimming left V 4 bases short and J 2 bases short, with 18 bases between. The CDR3 extends over 16 amino acids. Germline-derived CDR1 and CDR2 are SGHNT and YYREEE (reference sequence). For the CDR3, the DNA is TGTGCCAGCAGCCAAGATCTTCCTGACACACAAGAGACCCAGTACTTC. Translating gives CASSQDLPDTQETQYF.

V gene TRBV7-2 combines with J gene TRBJ2-7, with D tentatively TRBD1 or TRBD2 (5 bases each). This CDR3 comprises 14 residues. Germline V gene sequence: CDR1 SGHTA, CDR2 FQGNSA. V gave up 5 bases and J gave up 2 bases, with 13 bases separating them. CDR3 bases: TGTGCCAGCAGCACCCGGGACGGACCCTACGAGCAGTACTTC. It yields the protein CASSTRDGPYEQYF.

The chain has TRBV6-1 and TRBJ1-5; D possibly corresponds to TRBD1 (6 bases). CDR3 length: 14 amino acids. Trimming removed 7 bases from V and 7 bases from J, with 17 bases in between. Germline values: CDR1 MNHNS, CDR2 SASEGT. The CDR3 bases are TGTGCCAGCAACAGCAGGGGCCCTGAACAGCCCCAGCATTTT. It codes for CASNSRGPEQPQHF.

This chain links TRBV10-3 with TRBJ1-2; D gene uncertain. CDR1 is ENHRY and CDR2 is SYGVKD in the germline V gene. This CDR3 is 18 amino acids long. Trimming removed 3 bases from V and 8 bases from J, with 28 bases in between. CDR3 residues: CAISDETKVNTAAGGYTF. CDR3 nucleotide sequence: TGTGCCATCAGTGATGAAACCAAGGTGAACACGGCGGCGGGGGGCTACACCTTC.

The V call is TRBV10-2, the J call TRBJ1-2; 7 bases fit TRBD1. V trimming: 4 bases; J trimming: 0 bases; junction bases outside the gene matches: 8. CDR1 and CDR2 (germline): WSHSY, SAAADI. This CDR3 has 16 amino acids. The CDR3 DNA reads as TGCGCCAGCAGTGGACGGACAGGCCTAGCTAACTATGGCTACACCTTC. As protein: CASSGRTGLANYGYTF.

This clone was observed a few times. The rearrangement links TRBV2 to TRBJ2-7; TRBD1 matches at 10 bases. The V and J ends lost 8 bases and 3 bases, in that order; junction bases with no gene match: 7. This CDR3 region has 14 residues. The germline V gene encodes CDR1 SNHLY and CDR2 FYNNEI. The CDR3, as DNA: TGTGCCAGCTCCGGACAGGGGGTAGGCTACGAGCAGTACTTC. Translation: CASSGQGVGYEQYF. Variable domain in full (rest from reference TRBV2 and TRBJ2-7): EPEVTQTPSHQVTQMGQEVILRCVPISNHLYFYWYRQILGQKVEFLVSFYNNEISEKSEIFDDQFSVERPDGSNFTLKIRSTKLEDSAMYFCASSGQGVGYEQYFGPGTRLTVT.

There are a few counts of this clone. The chain uses TRBV20-1 and TRBJ1-1; D call uncertain. The germline V gene encodes CDR1 DFQATT and CDR2 SNEGSKA (reference sequence). Trimming removed 3 bases from V and 5 bases from J, with 7 bases in between. The CDR3 has 11 residues. CDR3: CSARLRTEAFF. The CDR3 DNA is TGCAGTGCTAGGCTTAGGACTGAAGCTTTCTTT.

This chain connects TRBV9 to TRBJ2-1; weak D call: TRBD2 (6 bases). The V gene's germline CDR1 is SGDLS and CDR2 YYNGEE. Deletions cut 0 bases from V and 0 bases from J, with 10 bases between. There are 16 residues in the CDR3. In DNA, the CDR3 is TGTGCCAGCAGCGTAGGCGGAGCGGGCTCCTACAATGAGCAGTTCTTC. It is translated as CASSVGGAGSYNEQFF.

The V and J genes are TRBV18 and TRBJ2-6; D is uncertain. The CDR3 runs to 16 residues. Germline lookup yields CDR1 KGHSH and CDR2 LQKENI. The ends were cut back, 0 bases at V and 2 bases at J, with 8 bases in the middle. The CDR3 coding sequence is TGTGCCAGCTCACCACCGGGAAGGGCTGGGGCCAACGTCCTGACTTTC. It specifies CASSPPGRAGANVLTF.

V gene TRBV7-3 combines with J gene TRBJ2-1; 13 bases align to TRBD2. V lost 5 bases and J lost 3; bases outside the gene matches: 4. Germline lookup yields CDR1 SGHTA and CDR2 FQGTGA. The CDR3 loop spans 16 amino acids. The CDR3 DNA is TGTGCCAGCAGCAACAGGACTAGCGGGAGCTACAATGAGCAGTTCTTC. This translates into CASSNRTSGSYNEQFF. Complete variable domain (other parts from reference TRBV7-3 and TRBJ2-1): GAGVSQTPSNKVTEKGKYVELRCDPISGHTALYWYRQSLGQGPEFLIYFQGTGAADDSGLPNDRFFAVRPEGSVSTLKIQRTERGDSAVYLCASSNRTSGSYNEQFFGPGTRLTVL.

V gene TRBV11-2 combines with J gene TRBJ1-1, with D uncertain. The CDR3 is 12 residues long. CDR1 is SGHAT and CDR2 is FQNNGV in the germline V gene. V gave up 7 bases and J gave up 4 bases, with 10 bases separating them. CDR3 protein: CASTHQSTEAFF. CDR3 nucleotides: TGTGCCAGCACCCATCAGAGCACTGAAGCTTTCTTT.

The J gene is TRBJ2-5, the V gene TRBV2; 7 nucleotides match TRBD2. Looked up from germline, CDR1 is SNHLY and CDR2 is FYNNEI. The CDR3 is 13 amino acids. V lost 8 bases, J lost 4 bases, and 7 bases stayed unmatched. Here the CDR3 DNA reads TGTGCCAGCTGCGGGGCTAGCGGAGAGACCCAGTACTTC. Translating gives CASCGASGETQYF.

The rearrangement uses TRBV13 and TRBJ1-1; 7 bases line up with TRBD1. The germline V gene has CDR1 PRHDT and CDR2 FYEKMQ (reference sequence). This CDR3 spans 14 amino acids. V trimming: 5 bases; J trimming: 7 bases; junction bases outside the gene matches: 10. The CDR3 loop reads CASSLRDRNFEAFF. The CDR3 nucleotides read TGTGCCAGCAGCCTCCGGGACAGAAATTTTGAAGCTTTCTTT.

This clone was seen a few times. V usage is TRBV7-2 and J usage is TRBJ2-3, with 8 bases lining up with TRBD2. The V segment lost 2 bases and the J segment 4 bases; nucleotides outside the gene matches: 8. Germline CDR1 SGHTA, CDR2 FQGNSA. The length of the CDR3 is 16 residues. This CDR3 reads CASSLLSGRYADTQYF. The CDR3 DNA sequence: TGTGCCAGCAGCTTATTAAGCGGGAGATACGCAGATACGCAGTATTTT.

The chain employs TRBV6-6 and TRBJ2-4, with no clear D. From germline, CDR1 is MNHNY and CDR2 SVGAGI (reference sequence). The CDR3 extends over 16 amino acids. Trimming pared 0 bases from V and 1 base from J, leaving 10 bases between. CDR3 in amino acids: CASSYSSLGAKNIQYF. CDR3 DNA sequence: TGTGCCAGCAGTTACTCGAGCCTAGGGGCCAAAAACATTCAGTACTTC.

This chain uses TRBV10-3 with TRBJ2-7; 7 bases fit TRBD1. Trimming took 9 bases from V and 3 from J; bases not matched to a gene: 14. Germline V CDR1 and CDR2: ENHRY, SYGVKD. The CDR3 is 15 residues long. The CDR3 nucleotides are TGTGCCATTTCGGGCGACAGGGTTCATTACTACGAGCAGTACTTC. Amino acid sequence: CAISGDRVHYYEQYF.

V gene TRBV28 combines with J gene TRBJ1-3, with D perhaps TRBD1 (5 bases). V lost 8 bases, J lost 1 base, and 9 bases lay in between. The CDR3 is 13 amino acids. Germline V gene lookup returns CDR1 MDHEN and CDR2 SYDVKM. The CDR3 nucleotides read TGTGCCAGCCGAGAGGGGTCTGGAAACACCATATATTTT. Its translation is CASREGSGNTIYF.

This clone was counted a few times. V and J are TRBV7-2 and TRBJ2-6; D is undetermined. CDR3 size: 15 residues. V lost 5 bases and J lost 2, with 10 bases in between. Germline assignment: CDR1 SGHTA and CDR2 FQGNSA. CDR3 in DNA: TGTGCCAGCAGCACTAACAGTGCTGGGGCCAACGTCCTGACTTTC. Translated, it gives CASSTNSAGANVLTF.

The rearrangement joins TRBV7-3 to TRBJ2-3; possibly TRBD1 for D (6 bases). This CDR3 region has 13 residues. The V end lost 4 bases, the J end lost 5 bases, and 10 bases lay between the germline ends. The germline V gene has CDR1 SGHTA and CDR2 FQGTGA. The CDR3 DNA sequence: TGTGCCAGCAGCTCGCCAGGGGAAGATACGCAGTATTTT. This sequence encodes CASSSPGEDTQYF.

This clone was counted between two and nine times. The CDR3 protein is CASRQGEEAFF. The DNA for the CDR3 is TGTGCCAGTAGGCAAGGGGAAGAAGCTTTCTTT. The V call is TRBV19, the J call TRBJ1-1; D is perhaps TRBD1 (5 bases). This CDR3 is built from 11 residues. V was cut by 6 bases and J by 8 bases, with 10 bases left in between. CDR1 LNHDA and CDR2 SQIVND come from the germline V gene (reference sequence).

The chain links TRBV7-2 to TRBJ1-1; D gene unclear. V lost 5 bases, J lost 3 bases, and 10 bases lay in between. The V gene's germline CDR1 is SGHTA and CDR2 FQGNSA. The CDR3 is 13 amino acids. The CDR3 bases are TGTGCCAGCAGCGCGGACGAGTACACTGAAGCTTTCTTT. Amino acid sequence: CASSADEYTEAFF.

A few counts support this clone. V is TRBV28 and J is TRBJ2-7; maybe TRBD2 (6 bases). This CDR3 has 13 residues. V was pared by 11 bases and J by 6 bases, with 20 bases between. Germline V gives CDR1 MDHEN, CDR2 SYDVKM. The CDR3 protein is CAGSTGGLVEQYF. CDR3 nucleotide sequence: TGTGCCGGGAGCACAGGAGGGCTGGTCGAGCAGTACTTC.

CDR3: CASSPLADSYNEQFF. In nucleotides, the CDR3 is TGTGCCAGCAGCCCACTAGCGGACTCCTACAATGAGCAGTTCTTC. The chain has TRBV6-5 and TRBJ2-1; 8 bases fit TRBD2. The CDR3 is 15 amino acids. The germline gives CDR1 MNHEY, CDR2 SVGAGI. After removal of 6 bases from V and 0 bases from J, the junction contained 4 bases not matched to a gene.

This clone was detected a few times. This sequence joins TRBV6-6 and TRBJ2-6; D gene uncertain. Germline-derived CDR1 and CDR2 are MNHNY and SVGAGI (reference sequence). V shed 2 bases and J shed 0 bases, with 8 bases lying between them. CDR3 length: 16 amino acids. CDR3 in DNA: TGTGCCAGCAGTTACATACGGAGCTCTGGGGCCAACGTCCTGACTTTC. The encoded protein is CASSYIRSSGANVLTF.

Remarks on this clone: The sample holds other DNA sequences that translate to the same CDR3. CDR3 sequence: CASSVSLTDTQYF. CDR3 bases: TGTGCCAGCAGCGTTAGTCTCACAGATACGCAGTATTTT. The chain links TRBV9 to TRBJ2-3; unclear D gene. The CDR3 has 13 residues. Trimming shortened V by 2 bases and J by 2 bases, and 6 bases separated the two germline ends. CDR1 and CDR2 (germline): SGDLS, YYNGEE.